This TCR beta chain was identified during a study of identical twins. A universal primer site came from template switching; cDNA carried unique molecular identifiers. In TCRdb, the 5' RACE reads were re-called with MiXCR into one record per CDR3 protein. Of hundreds of thousands of distinct CDR3 sequences in the sample, about 7% are singletons; the top ten hold approximately 1.5%. Findings and limits, study-wide: Reduced insertions were recorded for abundant cord blood beta clonotypes, with no such pattern in memory repertoires.

With no exceptions, donors were healthy Caucasians. As concerns this clonotype: Its specificity is unknown.

These data were likewise used in another study, on yellow fever vaccine responses in identical twins.

Sequencing was carried out using PBMCs. The clonotype was recovered from a woman aged 18 to 35 in good health.

In DNA form, the CDR3 reads TGTGCCAGCTCACCTCGGCCAGGCGGGGGGAGCTCCTACAATGAGCAGTTCTTC. Translated, it gives CASSPRPGGGSSYNEQFF. The chain couples TRBV18 to TRBJ2-1, with TRBD2 identical over 8 bases. The CDR3 length is 18 residues. After removal of 3 bases from V and 0 bases from J, the junction contained 10 bases not matched to a gene. Germline V gene lookup returns CDR1 KGHSH and CDR2 LQKENI.